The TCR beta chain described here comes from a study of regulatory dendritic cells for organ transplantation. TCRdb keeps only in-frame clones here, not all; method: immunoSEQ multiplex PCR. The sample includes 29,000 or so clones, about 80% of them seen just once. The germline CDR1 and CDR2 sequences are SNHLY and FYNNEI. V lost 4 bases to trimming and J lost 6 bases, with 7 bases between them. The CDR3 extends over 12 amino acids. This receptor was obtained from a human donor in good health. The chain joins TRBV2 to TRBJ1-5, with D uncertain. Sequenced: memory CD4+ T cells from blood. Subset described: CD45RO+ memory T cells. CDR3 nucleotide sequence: TGTGCCAGCAGTGGGGAGCTTCAGCCCCAGCATTTT. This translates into CASSGELQPQHF.